The present entry profiles one TCR beta chain with its context. No antigen is known for it. From germline, CDR1 is MNHNY and CDR2 SVGAGI (reference sequence). V shed 0 bases and J shed 9 bases, with 6 bases lying between them. This CDR3 region has 12 residues. The repertoire was sequenced with immunoSEQ multiplex PCR; TCRdb's copy has only in-frame clones and lacks some. The sample shows about 39,000 clones, over 60% of them seen only once. The data were obtained in a study of memory CD4+ T cells and cytomegalovirus serostatus. General observations from the study: Each of approximately 63 CMV-associated TCRbeta sequences occurred in one to five individuals. Median bootstrapped AUC for CMV status was approximately 0.95 originally, 0.85 to 0.92 US-trained.

Single viable CD3+CD4+CD8-CD45RO+ cells were sorted as the memory CD4+ T cells. CD4+ T cells were isolated by positive magnetic selection. The specimen sequenced was memory CD4+ T cells from blood. This receptor was obtained from an adult in good health and CMV-seronegative. V and J are TRBV6-6 and TRBJ2-1; D ambiguous. The DNA of the CDR3 is TGTGCCAGCAGTTACTCGGGGATTGAGCAGTTCTTC. Translated, it gives CASSYSGIEQFF.